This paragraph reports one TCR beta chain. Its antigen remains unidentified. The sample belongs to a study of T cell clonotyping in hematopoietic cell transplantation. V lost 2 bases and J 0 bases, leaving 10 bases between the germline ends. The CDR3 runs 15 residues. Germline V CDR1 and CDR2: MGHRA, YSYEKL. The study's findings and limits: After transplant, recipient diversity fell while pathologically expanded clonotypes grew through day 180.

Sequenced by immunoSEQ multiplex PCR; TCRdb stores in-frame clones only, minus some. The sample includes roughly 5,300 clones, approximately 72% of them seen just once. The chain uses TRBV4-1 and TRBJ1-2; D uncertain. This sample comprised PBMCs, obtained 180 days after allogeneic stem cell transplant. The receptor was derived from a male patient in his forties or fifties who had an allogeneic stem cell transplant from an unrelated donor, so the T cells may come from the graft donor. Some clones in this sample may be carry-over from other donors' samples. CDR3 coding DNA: TGCGCCAGCAGCCAAAATAGCCAGTCTAACTATGGCTACACCTTC. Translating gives CASSQNSQSNYGYTF.